This T cell receptor beta chain was observed in a study of OX40 agonist ivuxolimab in advanced cancers. For the study at large: Patients' therapy was ivuxolimab, an antibody that acts as an agonist of OX40 (CD134). Every patient in dose escalation had hepatocellular carcinoma, melanoma, renal cell or head and neck cancer. Study-wide results and limits: Clones of CD4+ and CD8+ blood T cells grew by week 6 at doses of 0.1 to 3.0 mg/kg. Among T cells, CD8+ cells averaged more expanded clones than CD4+ cells.

Method: immunoSEQ multiplex PCR; TCRdb's copy keeps in-frame clones and lacks some. The data contain approximately 44,000 clones, about 85% of them singletons. As concerns this clone: Its cognate antigen is unknown.

The sample consisted of CD4+ or CD8+ T cells sorted from blood, taken in a trial of the OX40 agonist ivuxolimab. This TCR was sampled from an adult with an advanced solid tumor such as melanoma, head and neck, liver or kidney cancer.

CDR3 region: CASSRNRGNEQFF. The CDR3 nucleotides read TGTGCCAGCAGCCGGAACAGGGGGAATGAGCAGTTCTTC. This rearrangement joins TRBV14 to TRBJ2-1; 8 positions match TRBD1. Per germline, CDR1 SGHDN and CDR2 FVKESK. CDR3 length: 13 residues. V trimming: 4 bases; J trimming: 7 bases; junction bases outside the gene matches: 3.